These 25 T cell receptor beta chains originate from one sample sequenced in a study of T cell changes during pregnancy in multiple sclerosis. Some clones are missing from TCRdb's copy, which holds only in-frame ones; the method was immunoSEQ multiplex PCR. The table has about 23,000 clones, 85% to 90% seen once. The sequences come from CD8+ T cells from peripheral blood mononuclear cells, collected before pregnancy. Source of these receptors: a female donor with multiple sclerosis, enrolled in a pregnancy study.

The chain recombines TRBV7-9 with TRBJ1-1; D call uncertain. Germline-derived CDR1 and CDR2 are SEHNR and FQNEAQ (reference sequence). The CDR3 is 11 residues long. The V end lost 10 bases, the J end lost 3 bases, and 9 bases lay between the germline ends. Here the CDR3 reads CATKRYTEAFF. CDR3 sequence (DNA): TGTGCCACCAAACGGTACACTGAAGCTTTCTTT.

The CDR3 region has the DNA TGTGCCAGCAGCTTAGTGTCGCCCGGGGGACATGGCTACACCTTC. This sequence encodes CASSLVSPGGHGYTF. The J gene is TRBJ1-2, the V gene TRBV7-8; TRBD1 is a possible D gene (5 bases). Germline V gene data show CDR1 as SGHVS and CDR2 as FQNEAQ. CDR3 size: 15 residues. Deletions cut 1 base from V and 6 bases from J, with 15 bases between.

The J gene is TRBJ2-2, the V gene TRBV6-4; D may be TRBD2 (5 bases). Between the trimmed V and J ends, which lost 3 bases and 2 bases, there was a span of 16 bases. Per germline, CDR1 MRHNA and CDR2 SNTAGT. This CDR3 has 17 residues. The CDR3 DNA follows: TGTGCCAGCAGTGAATCTCGAGAGGGAGTAAACACCGGGGAGCTGTTTTTT. This codes for CASSESREGVNTGELFF.

The chain has TRBV7-2 and TRBJ2-3; possible D gene TRBD1, 5 bases. Trimming took off 1 base at V and 0 bases at J, with 8 bases between the two ends. Germline V gene data show CDR1 as SGHTA and CDR2 as FQGNSA. The CDR3 has 15 amino acids. The DNA for the CDR3 is TGTGCCAGCAGCTTAGTTGACAGAAGCACAGATACGCAGTATTTT. Translation: CASSLVDRSTDTQYF.

The chain joins TRBV10-3 to TRBJ2-7; 14 bases map to TRBD2. V lost 0 bases and J lost 2; bases outside the gene matches: 0. Germline V gene data show CDR1 as ENHRY and CDR2 as SYGVKD. This CDR3 is 16 amino acids long. Here the CDR3 reads CAISESTSGRAYEQYF. DNA of the CDR3: TGTGCCATCAGTGAGTCGACTAGCGGGAGGGCCTACGAGCAGTACTTC.

V is TRBV4-3 and J is TRBJ2-1; a weak D match, TRBD1 (5 bases). The germline V and J ends were trimmed by 0 bases and 6 bases, with 15 bases remaining between them. The CDR3 totals 16 residues. Germline V lookup: CDR1 LGHNA, CDR2 YSLEER. CDR3 in amino acids: CASSQDGLGPRNEQFF. CDR3 DNA: TGCGCCAGCAGCCAAGATGGTTTGGGGCCTCGCAATGAGCAGTTCTTC.

The chain employs TRBV5-5 and TRBJ2-3; maybe TRBD2 (5 bases). Per the germline V gene, CDR1 is SGHKS and CDR2 is YYEKEE (reference sequence). The CDR3 has 14 residues. Trimming pared 4 bases from V and 3 bases from J, leaving 12 bases between. This CDR3 is CASSPPGETDTQYF. For the CDR3, the DNA is TGTGCCAGCAGCCCCCCCGGGGAGACAGATACGCAGTATTTT.

The chain joins TRBV28 to TRBJ2-7; D is possibly TRBD2 (5 bases). CDR1 and CDR2 from the germline V gene are MDHEN and SYDVKM. Trimming took 4 bases from V and 6 from J, leaving 16 bases between them. The length of the CDR3 is 14 residues. CDR3 region: CASSSGRALFEQYF. For the CDR3, the DNA is TGTGCCAGCAGTTCGGGAAGGGCGCTCTTCGAGCAGTACTTC.

The chain joins TRBV6-6 to TRBJ1-2; D is ambiguous. This CDR3 is built from 14 residues. Trimming pared 0 bases from V and 6 bases from J, leaving 11 bases between. Germline V lookup: CDR1 MNHNY, CDR2 SVGAGI (reference sequence). The CDR3 protein is CASSYSRRLDGYTF. The CDR3 DNA is TGTGCCAGCAGTTACTCGCGGAGGTTGGATGGCTACACCTTC.

CDR3 in amino acids: CASSLVGRGDEQFF. The DNA for the CDR3 is TGTGCCAGCAGCTTAGTCGGCAGGGGCGATGAGCAGTTCTTC. The rearrangement uses TRBV11-2 and TRBJ2-1; a weak D match, TRBD1 (6 bases). CDR3 length equals 14 residues. Germline V gene sequence: CDR1 SGHAT, CDR2 FQNNGV. V was trimmed by 1 base and J by 8 bases, leaving 12 bases between them.

The chain carries TRBV5-1 and TRBJ1-1; TRBD1 is a possible D gene (6 bases). Germline V gives CDR1 SGHRS, CDR2 YFSETQ. With 4 bases removed from V and 5 bases from J, the gap between germline ends came to 12 bases. This CDR3 contains 13 residues. The CDR3 DNA sequence: TGCGCCAGCAGCAATCACAGGGAGACTGAAGCTTTCTTT. This codes for CASSNHRETEAFF.

The chain carries TRBV27 and TRBJ2-2, with 7 bases identical to TRBD1. V trimming: 1 base; J trimming: 7 bases; junction bases outside the gene matches: 6. The CDR3 is 15 amino acids. Germline CDR1 MNHEY, CDR2 SMNVEV (reference sequence). The CDR3 region is CASSLYEGAVGELFF. The CDR3 DNA follows: TGTGCCAGCAGTTTATATGAGGGGGCGGTCGGGGAGCTGTTTTTT.

This clone was picked up one time. The chain uses TRBV7-9 and TRBJ2-5, with 12 positions matching TRBD2. Losses at the gene ends were 4 bases for V and 4 bases for J; bases not matched to a gene: 7. CDR1 is SEHNR and CDR2 is FQNEAQ in the germline V gene (reference sequence). The CDR3 length is 16 residues. CDR3 nucleotide sequence: TGTGCCAGCAGCTCCCCTAGCGGGAGGGTAGTAGAGACCCAGTACTTC. It codes for CASSSPSGRVVETQYF.

This chain joins TRBV29-1 and TRBJ1-1, with 7 bases fitting TRBD1. The CDR3 is made up of 13 amino acids. V trimming: 7 bases; J trimming: 4 bases; junction bases outside the gene matches: 9. From germline, CDR1 is SQVTM and CDR2 ANQGSEA. CDR3 sequence (DNA): TGCAGCGCCAGAGACAGGGATGGCACTGAAGCTTTCTTT. It encodes CSARDRDGTEAFF.

Note on this clone: It may be a read error: a sequence one base away is much more abundant. The rearrangement joins TRBV6-5 to TRBJ1-2, with D possibly TRBD1 on 6 matching bases. Germline CDR1 reads MNHEY; CDR2 reads SVGAGI. The CDR3 is 13 amino acids. Trimming removed 2 bases from V and 4 bases from J, with 8 bases in between. CDR3: CASSYGDTYGYTF. As DNA, the CDR3 is TGTGCCAGCAGTTACGGGGACACCTATGGCTACACCTTC.

This clone was detected a few times. The chain combines TRBV9 with TRBJ2-1, with TRBD2 matching over 13 bases. This CDR3 is 18 amino acids long. The V gene's germline CDR1 is SGDLS and CDR2 YYNGEE. The J segment lost 0 bases and the V segment lost 3 bases, leaving 6 bases of the junction unmatched. The CDR3 spells CASSGRLAGGISYNEQFF. The CDR3 coding sequence is TGTGCCAGCAGCGGTCGACTAGCGGGAGGCATCTCCTACAATGAGCAGTTCTTC.

The chain uses TRBV6-4 and TRBJ2-1, with TRBD2 as a possible D gene (5 bases). The germline V and J ends were trimmed by 8 bases and 3 bases, with 17 bases remaining between them. The CDR3 extends over 15 amino acids. Germline lookup yields CDR1 MRHNA and CDR2 SNTAGT. The CDR3 bases are TGTGCCAGCGGAGAAGGGAGTAGGCTCTACAATGAGCAGTTCTTC. Its translation is CASGEGSRLYNEQFF.

Details on this clone: The junction shows a germline mismatch at one end, possibly a read error. The chain uses TRBV4-1 and TRBJ1-5, with D perhaps TRBD1 (5 bases). Germline-derived CDR1 and CDR2 are MGHRA and YSYEKL. This CDR3 has 16 amino acids. CDR3 region: CASSRMSGNSNQPQHF. The CDR3 DNA is TGCGCCAGCAGCCGGATGTCAGGGAACAGCAATCAGCCCCAACATTTT.

This clone was detected only a few times. The chain recombines TRBV6-6 with TRBJ2-1; weak D call: TRBD2 (5 bases). Germline V CDR1 and CDR2: MNHNY, SVGAGI (reference sequence). This CDR3 contains 14 residues. Trimming removed 5 bases from V and 0 bases from J, with 8 bases in between. The CDR3, as DNA: TGTGCCAGCAGTAGCGGAAGCTCCTACAATGAGCAGTTCTTC. It encodes CASSSGSSYNEQFF.

This chain connects TRBV10-3 to TRBJ2-7, with D unclear. The V and J ends lost 0 bases and 3 bases respectively, with 21 bases between them. This CDR3 contains 18 residues. Germline-derived CDR1 and CDR2 are ENHRY and SYGVKD. Written as DNA, the CDR3 is TGTGCCATCAGTGAGTCAAGAGAAAGAGTCGACGCGGACTACGAGCAGTACTTC. Residues: CAISESRERVDADYEQYF.

The chain links TRBV28 to TRBJ2-7, with D possibly TRBD2 on 7 matching bases. This CDR3 contains 14 residues. Germline lookup yields CDR1 MDHEN and CDR2 SYDVKM. V was trimmed by 7 bases and J by 2 bases, leaving 15 bases between them. This CDR3 reads CASTYQGGAYEQYF. The CDR3 coding sequence is TGTGCCAGCACCTACCAAGGGGGGGCCTACGAGCAGTACTTC.

This chain links TRBV7-6 with TRBJ2-2; 8 bases are shared with TRBD1. Germline V gene data show CDR1 as SGHVS and CDR2 as FNYEAQ. The CDR3 is made up of 18 amino acids. After removal of 2 bases from V and 7 bases from J, the junction contained 15 bases not matched to a gene. CDR3 coding DNA: TGTGCCAGCAGCTTACGGTCAGGGGGCGCGATCGTGGGCGGGGAGCTGTTTTTT. Its protein product is CASSLRSGGAIVGGELFF.

This clone showed up just a few times. The chain carries TRBV9 and TRBJ1-5, with D perhaps matching TRBD1 (6 bases). Germline V gives CDR1 SGDLS, CDR2 YYNGEE. Trimming shortened V by 4 bases and J by 6 bases, and 14 bases separated the two germline ends. There are 14 residues in the CDR3. CDR3 DNA: TGTGCCAGCAGCAAACAGGGAACGGGTCAGCCCCAGCATTTT. It specifies CASSKQGTGQPQHF.

This rearrangement joins TRBV30 to TRBJ2-7; possible D gene TRBD2, 6 bases. V shed 1 base and J shed 2 bases, with 15 bases lying between them. In germline, CDR1 is GTSNPN, CDR2 SVGIG (reference sequence). The CDR3 contains 15 residues. The CDR3 bases are TGTGCCTGGAGTGCTTCGATTAGCGGAGCCTACGAGCAGTACTTC. Translated: CAWSASISGAYEQYF.

The genes are TRBV7-6 and TRBJ2-7; 9 bases are a match to TRBD2. J gave up 7 bases and V 1 base, and 5 bases lay outside the gene matches. CDR1 SGHVS and CDR2 FNYEAQ come from the germline V gene. The CDR3 runs 14 residues. The CDR3 region is CASSLGRTSDEQYF. The DNA of the CDR3 is TGTGCCAGCAGCTTAGGCCGGACTAGCGATGAGCAGTACTTC.